The present T cell receptor beta chain was sequenced within a study of STAT5B mutations in CD4+ large granular lymphocyte leukemia. About the study: Healthy donors showed HLA-associated enrichment of the CDR3 'QG' motif.

Repertoires were generated with immunoSEQ multiplex PCR, while TCRdb's copy carries only in-frame clones and drops some. This sample yields about 30,000 clones, of which about 90% are seen a single time; roughly 3.4% belongs to the top ten. The CDR3 runs 12 residues. In germline, CDR1 is SGDLS, CDR2 YYNGEE. The V end lost 3 bases, the J end lost 2 bases, and 6 bases lay between the germline ends. Study-wide results and limits: Less than 30% of private leukemic clonotypes occurred rarely in other patients' non-leukemic repertoires. TRBV06-family usage was enriched in top patient clones (8/27) versus controls (2/35). CD4-sorted patient repertoires seemed more clonal than healthy CD4+ repertoires.

A remark on this clone: Its antigen is not identified.

The chain combines TRBV9 with TRBJ2-7; either TRBD1 or TRBD2 may supply D (5 bases each). The receptor was derived from a human donor in good health. The sample comprised CD4+ T cells from blood buffy coats. In nucleotides, the CDR3 is TGTGCCAGCAGCGGGGGGACCTACGAGCAGTACTTC. Translated, it gives CASSGGTYEQYF.